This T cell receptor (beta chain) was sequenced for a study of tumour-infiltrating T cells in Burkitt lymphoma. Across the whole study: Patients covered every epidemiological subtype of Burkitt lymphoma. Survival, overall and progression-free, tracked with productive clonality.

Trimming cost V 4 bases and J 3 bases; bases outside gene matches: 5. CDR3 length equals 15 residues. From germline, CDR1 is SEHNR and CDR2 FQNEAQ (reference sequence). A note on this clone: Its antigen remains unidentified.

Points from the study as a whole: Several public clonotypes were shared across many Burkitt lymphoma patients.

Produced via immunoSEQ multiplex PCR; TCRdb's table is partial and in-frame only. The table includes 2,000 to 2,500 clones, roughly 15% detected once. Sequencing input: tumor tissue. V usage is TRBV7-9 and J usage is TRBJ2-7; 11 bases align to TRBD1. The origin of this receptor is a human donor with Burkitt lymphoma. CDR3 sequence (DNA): TGTGCCAGCAGCTCTCTGGGACAGGGGGGCTACGAGCAGTACTTC. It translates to CASSSLGQGGYEQYF.